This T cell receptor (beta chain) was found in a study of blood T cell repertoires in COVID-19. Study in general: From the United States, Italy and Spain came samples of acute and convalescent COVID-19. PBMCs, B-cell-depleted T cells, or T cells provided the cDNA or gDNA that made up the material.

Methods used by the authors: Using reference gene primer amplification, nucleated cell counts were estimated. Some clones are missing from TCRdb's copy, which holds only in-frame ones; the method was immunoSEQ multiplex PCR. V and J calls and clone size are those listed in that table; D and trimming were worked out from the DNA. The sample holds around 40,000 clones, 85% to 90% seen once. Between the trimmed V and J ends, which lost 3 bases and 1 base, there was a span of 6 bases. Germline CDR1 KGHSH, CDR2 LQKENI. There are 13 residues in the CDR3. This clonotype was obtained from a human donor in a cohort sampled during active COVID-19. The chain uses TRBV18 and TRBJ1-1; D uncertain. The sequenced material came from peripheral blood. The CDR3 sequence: CASSPTGNTEAFF. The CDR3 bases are TGTGCCAGCTCACCCACTGGGAACACTGAAGCTTTCTTT.